The 30 T cell receptor beta chains below come from one sample, sequenced in a study of T cells in Graves' hyperthyroidism and ophthalmopathy. Amplified regions were TCR beta CDR3 sequences from RNA transcripts. Carried out on the TCR CDR3, a first-round RT-PCR used the HTBI primer set. TCRdb reprocessed the multiplex PCR reads with MiXCR, giving one entry per CDR3 protein. The table includes about 530,000 distinct CDR3 sequences, roughly 18% detected once. Material: blood. The receptors stem from a woman under 30 with Graves' ophthalmopathy.

The sample holds many counts of this clonotype. CDR3 bases: TGTGCCAGCAGGGACGGGAGAGATCAGCCCCAGCATTTT. It codes for CASRDGRDQPQHF. The rearrangement links TRBV12-3 or TRBV12-4 to TRBJ1-5; D is unresolved. Deletions cut 6 bases from V and 5 bases from J, with 11 bases between. The CDR3 loop spans 13 amino acids.

This clonotype has ten or more counts. The rearrangement joins TRBV5-8 to TRBJ1-1; 8 bases map to TRBD1. Germline V gene sequence: CDR1 SGHTS, CDR2 YDEGEE. V trimming: 4 bases; J trimming: 0 bases; junction bases outside the gene matches: 8. CDR3 length equals 16 residues. CDR3 in amino acids: CASSHGQGLMNTEAFF. CDR3 nucleotides: TGTGCCAGCAGCCACGGACAGGGCTTGATGAACACTGAAGCTTTCTTT.

Many counts were recorded for this clonotype. The junction shows a germline mismatch at one end, possibly a read error. The J gene is TRBJ1-2, the V gene TRBV3-1; 9 bases map to TRBD1. Looked up from germline, CDR1 is LGHDT and CDR2 is YNNKEL (reference sequence). The CDR3 covers 14 residues. CDR3 bases: TGCGCCAGCAGCCCGGGACAGGGTGGCTATGGCTACACCTTC. Its translation is CASSPGQGGYGYTF. Variable domain in full (rest from reference TRBV3-1 and TRBJ1-2): DTAVSQTPKYLVTQMGNDKSIKCEQNLGHDTMYWYKQDSKKFLKIMFSYNNKELIINETVPNRFSPKSPDKAHLNLHINSLELGDSAVYFCASSPGQGGYGYTFGSGTRLTVV.

This clonotype was seen at least ten times. The rearrangement joins TRBV30 to TRBJ1-1, with TRBD1 matching over 7 bases. The germline gives CDR1 GTSNPN, CDR2 SVGIG (reference sequence). This CDR3 contains 14 residues. Trimming cost V 4 bases and J 3 bases; bases outside gene matches: 8. CDR3 in DNA: TGTGCCTGGACCCTCGGACAGGTCGACACTGAAGCTTTCTTT. This sequence encodes CAWTLGQVDTEAFF.

This chain links TRBV29-1 with TRBJ2-3, with TRBD1 matching over 12 bases. V gave up 5 bases and J gave up 2 bases; unmatched junction bases: 14. The CDR3 extends over 18 amino acids. Germline-derived CDR1 and CDR2 are SQVTM and ANQGSEA. Here the CDR3 DNA reads TGCAGCGTTCGTATGGGACAGGGGGCGGGAGCGCACACAGATACGCAGTATTTT. Its protein is CSVRMGQGAGAHTDTQYF.

This clonotype was detected a few times. The chain carries TRBV27 and TRBJ1-2; D perhaps matches TRBD1 (6 bases). Trimming pared 3 bases from V and 4 bases from J, leaving 21 bases between. The CDR3 runs 17 residues. From germline, CDR1 is MNHEY and CDR2 SMNVEV (reference sequence). Here the CDR3 DNA reads TGTGCCAGCAGTTTCGGTCCGGGCTCGGACAGCCCCTATGGCTACACCTTC. It specifies CASSFGPGSDSPYGYTF.

This clonotype has more than one count but fewer than ten. The V call is TRBV7-8, the J call TRBJ2-2; TRBD1 matches 10 bases. The J segment lost 4 bases and the V segment lost 1 base, leaving 6 bases of the junction unmatched. Germline V gene data show CDR1 as SGHVS and CDR2 as FQNEAQ. CDR3 length equals 17 residues. This CDR3 reads CASSLVLRDRGTGELFF. The CDR3 DNA sequence: TGTGCCAGCAGCTTAGTACTCCGGGACAGGGGCACCGGGGAGCTGTTTTTT.

There are many counts of this clonotype. The gene calls are TRBV2 and TRBJ1-1; D may be TRBD1 (5 bases). This CDR3 spans 13 amino acids. Deletions cut 6 bases from V and 1 base from J, with 9 bases between. CDR1 is SNHLY and CDR2 is FYNNEI in the germline V gene. CDR3 amino acids: CASSRDGNTEAFF. The CDR3 bases are TGTGCCAGCAGCAGGGACGGGAACACTGAAGCTTTCTTT.

This clonotype was recorded many times. This sequence joins TRBV20-1 and TRBJ2-7; 8 bases are a match to TRBD1. The V gene end was trimmed by 0 bases and the J gene end by 8 bases; junction bases not matched to a gene: 12. Germline V CDR1 and CDR2: DFQATT, SNEGSKA (reference sequence). The CDR3 loop spans 15 amino acids. The CDR3 region has the DNA TGCAGTGCTAGAGAGGGACAGGCAAACGGATTGCAGCAGTACTTC. Protein sequence: CSAREGQANGLQQYF.

This clonotype was seen more than once but under ten times. This chain joins TRBV20-1 and TRBJ2-7; 11 bases fit TRBD1. Losses at the gene ends were 0 bases for V and 3 bases for J; bases not matched to a gene: 4. CDR1 is DFQATT, CDR2 SNEGSKA, per germline (reference sequence). This CDR3 has 15 amino acids. This chain's CDR3 is CSARDPGTGGYEQYF. In nucleotides, the CDR3 is TGCAGTGCTAGAGATCCTGGGACAGGGGGCTACGAGCAGTACTTC.

This sequence joins TRBV15 and TRBJ2-5; D is unclear. V lost 3 bases to trimming and J lost 4 bases, with 9 bases between them. The CDR3 runs 13 residues. Germline lookup yields CDR1 LNHNV and CDR2 YYDKDF (reference sequence). The CDR3 nucleotides read TGTGCCACCAGCAGCGCAGGACCAGAGACCCAGTACTTC. Its translation: CATSSAGPETQYF.

The rearrangement links TRBV20-1 to TRBJ2-1; D tentatively fits TRBD1 or TRBD2 (5 bases each). The CDR3 is made up of 15 amino acids. The germline V and J ends were trimmed by 6 bases and 5 bases, with 20 bases remaining between them. Germline V CDR1 and CDR2: DFQATT, SNEGSKA (reference sequence). CDR3 DNA sequence: TGCAGTGCCGTTCATGACCGGGACCAAGACAATGAGCAGTTCTTC. It translates to CSAVHDRDQDNEQFF.

This clonotype was counted between two and nine times. The rearrangement uses TRBV4-1 and TRBJ1-1; D is unresolved. This CDR3 has 19 residues. V lost 0 bases and J lost 0, with 20 bases in between. Germline CDR1 reads MGHRA; CDR2 reads YSYEKL. CDR3 in DNA: TGCGCCAGCAGCCAAGATTTCAGTGTGAAGGGCCAGATGAACACTGAAGCTTTCTTT. This sequence encodes CASSQDFSVKGQMNTEAFF.

In this sample, this clonotype turned up many times. The gene calls are TRBV6-1 and TRBJ2-7, with D perhaps matching TRBD1 (5 bases). The CDR3 is 14 residues long. The V gene's germline CDR1 is MNHNS and CDR2 SASEGT. Trimming removed 5 bases from V and 6 bases from J, with 17 bases in between. The CDR3 loop is CASSHLQGFGEQYF. The CDR3 region has the DNA TGTGCCAGCAGTCACCTCCAGGGTTTCGGCGAGCAGTACTTC.

This clonotype was counted ten times or more. This sequence joins TRBV30 and TRBJ1-5; 7 bases agree with TRBD1. Germline assignment: CDR1 GTSNPN and CDR2 SVGIG (reference sequence). The CDR3 totals 13 residues. The V segment lost 5 bases and the J segment 2 bases; nucleotides outside the gene matches: 3. CDR3 nucleotide sequence: TGTGCCTGGGATACAGGGGGCAATCAGCCCCAGCATTTT. Translating gives CAWDTGGNQPQHF. Based on the CDR3 plus reference TRBV30 and TRBJ1-5, the full variable domain is SQTIHQWPATLVQPVGSPLSLECTVEGTSNPNLYWYRQAAGRGLQLLFYSVGIGQISSEVPQNLSASRPQDRQFILSSKKLLLSDSGFYLCAWDTGGNQPQHFGDGTRLSIL.

This clonotype was counted many times. Written as DNA, the CDR3 is TGTGCCAGCAGTTTTGGAGTCAGGTTTGAAGCTTTCTTT. Protein product: CASSFGVRFEAFF. The V call is TRBV27, the J call TRBJ1-1; D not resolved. Trimming pared 3 bases from V and 7 bases from J, leaving 12 bases between. The CDR3 contains 13 residues. Per the germline V gene, CDR1 is MNHEY and CDR2 is SMNVEV (reference sequence).

The chain joins TRBV7-9 to TRBJ2-1; TRBD2 matches 11 bases. This CDR3 region has 17 residues. Germline lookup yields CDR1 SEHNR and CDR2 FQNEAQ (reference sequence). V trimming: 1 base; J trimming: 6 bases; junction bases outside the gene matches: 8. CDR3: CASSLVAGGRSSNEQFF. The CDR3 DNA reads TGTGCCAGCAGCTTAGTAGCGGGAGGGCGTTCGTCCAATGAGCAGTTCTTC.

The CDR3 coding sequence is TGCAGTGCTAGAGGTGGACTAGCCCTAGATACGCAGTATTTT. Translated, it gives CSARGGLALDTQYF. The rearrangement links TRBV20-1 to TRBJ2-3, with TRBD2 identical over 8 bases. Losses at the gene ends were 1 base for V and 5 bases for J; bases not matched to a gene: 5. This CDR3 has 14 residues. Germline CDR1 reads DFQATT; CDR2 reads SNEGSKA (reference sequence).

This clonotype has a handful of counts. V and J are TRBV5-1 and TRBJ2-1; 7 nucleotides match TRBD2. Trimming at V came to 4 bases and at J to 6 bases, leaving 10 bases not matched to a gene. This CDR3 has 15 amino acids. The V gene's germline CDR1 is SGHRS and CDR2 YFSETQ. CDR3 sequence (DNA): TGCGCCAGCAGCGGCATCCCGTCTAGCGGCAATGAGCAGTTCTTC. It yields the protein CASSGIPSSGNEQFF.

The J gene is TRBJ1-5, the V gene TRBV27; D is unresolved. Germline V gives CDR1 MNHEY, CDR2 SMNVEV (reference sequence). This CDR3 spans 15 amino acids. Trimming cost V 1 base and J 6 bases, with 13 bases left between them. CDR3 nucleotide sequence: TGTGCCAGCAGTTTATTGGCCTCGGGAGTTCAGCCCCAGCATTTT. It is translated as CASSLLASGVQPQHF.

This sequence joins TRBV27 and TRBJ2-5; the match to TRBD1 covers 11 bases. The CDR3 contains 14 residues. V lost 5 bases, J lost 5 bases, and 4 bases stayed unmatched. CDR1 is MNHEY and CDR2 is SMNVEV in the germline V gene (reference sequence). The CDR3 region is CASSRDRGWETQYF. CDR3 coding DNA: TGTGCCAGCAGTCGGGACAGGGGGTGGGAGACCCAGTACTTC.

This clonotype showed up many times. The chain employs TRBV5-1 and TRBJ2-6; D not certain. V was trimmed by 1 base and J by 2 bases, leaving 10 bases between them. The V gene's germline CDR1 is SGHRS and CDR2 YFSETQ. This CDR3 has 16 residues. The CDR3 sequence: CASSLLAGTGANVLTF. The CDR3 DNA reads TGCGCCAGCAGCTTGCTGGCCGGAACTGGGGCCAACGTCCTGACTTTC.

This clonotype was seen more than once but under ten times. The junction differs from germline at one of its ends, possibly a read error. The rearrangement joins TRBV27 to TRBJ2-1, with D tentatively TRBD1 (6 bases). In germline, CDR1 is MNHEY, CDR2 SMNVEV (reference sequence). The CDR3 extends over 17 amino acids. For the CDR3, the DNA is TGTGCCAGCATTACCTCAGTGGGGGACAACCCCTACAATGAGCAGCTCTTC. As protein: CASITSVGDNPYNEQLF.

This clonotype has a count of ten or more. V is TRBV30 and J is TRBJ2-2; 7 nucleotides agree with TRBD2. CDR1 and CDR2 from the germline V gene are GTSNPN and SVGIG (reference sequence). This CDR3 comprises 15 residues. V lost 4 bases to trimming and J lost 4 bases; unmatched junction nucleotides: 9. CDR3 protein: CAWTQRGVPTGELFF. Here the CDR3 DNA reads TGTGCCTGGACCCAACGGGGGGTACCCACCGGGGAGCTGTTTTTT.

The rearrangement uses TRBV9 and TRBJ2-7; D not resolved. The CDR3 has 15 residues. Looked up from germline, CDR1 is SGDLS and CDR2 is YYNGEE. V dropped 0 bases and J dropped 0 bases, with 10 bases sitting between them. The CDR3 DNA follows: TGTGCCAGCAGCGTAGGCGCTGCCTCCTCCTACGAGCAGTACTTC. Its translation: CASSVGAASSYEQYF.

In its sample, this clonotype was seen many times. The chain carries TRBV7-8 and TRBJ1-1; D might be TRBD1 (6 bases). This CDR3 spans 12 amino acids. The ends were cut back, 4 bases at V and 6 bases at J, with 9 bases in the middle. From germline, CDR1 is SGHVS and CDR2 FQNEAQ. The CDR3 sequence is CASSSQGAEAFF. Here the CDR3 DNA reads TGTGCCAGCAGCTCACAGGGAGCTGAAGCTTTCTTT.

The chain links TRBV10-3 to TRBJ2-7, with 7 bases identical to TRBD1. The CDR3 covers 13 residues. Germline V gives CDR1 ENHRY, CDR2 SYGVKD. Germline trimming cut 7 bases from V and 1 base from J; bases unmatched to any gene: 4. The CDR3 nucleotides are TGTGCCATCATGGACAGGTCGTCCTACGAGCAGTACTTC. This gives the protein CAIMDRSSYEQYF.

V and J are TRBV18 and TRBJ1-3; D is undetermined. Looked up from germline, CDR1 is KGHSH and CDR2 is LQKENI. CDR3 size: 13 residues. Trimming stripped 6 bases from V and 4 bases from J, with 10 bases between. This CDR3 reads CASSQKAGNTIYF. Here the CDR3 DNA reads TGTGCCAGCTCCCAGAAGGCCGGAAACACCATATATTTT. Supplemented by reference TRBV18 and TRBJ1-3, the full variable domain reads NAGVMQNPRHLVRRRGQEARLRCSPMKGHSHVYWYRQLPEEGLKFMVYLQKENIIDESGMPKERFSAEFPKEGPSILRIQQVVRGDSAAYFCASSQKAGNTIYFGEGSWLTVV.

The chain links TRBV9 to TRBJ1-2; weak D call: TRBD1 (5 bases). Trimming left V 0 bases short and J 7 bases short, with 13 bases between. The CDR3 totals 14 residues. CDR1 SGDLS and CDR2 YYNGEE come from the germline V gene. The CDR3: CASSVDHRSSGYTF. The DNA for the CDR3 is TGTGCCAGCAGCGTAGATCACAGGAGTTCTGGCTACACCTTC.

This clonotype was picked up a small number of times. The rearrangement links TRBV5-8 to TRBJ2-4; 7 nucleotides match TRBD2. Losses at the gene ends were 1 base for V and 7 bases for J; bases not matched to a gene: 14. There are 17 residues in the CDR3. CDR1 and CDR2 (germline): SGHTS, YDEGEE. CDR3 loop: CASSLWQGGAPGNIQYF. For the CDR3, the DNA is TGTGCCAGCAGCTTGTGGCAGGGAGGGGCTCCCGGGAACATTCAGTACTTC.